This passage covers 7 T cell receptor beta chains from one sample sequenced in a study of blood T cell repertoires in COVID-19. The protocol was immunoSEQ multiplex PCR, while the TCRdb copy is restricted to in-frame clones and leaves out a portion. The table records more than 150,000 clones, about 80% of them present only once. Sample: peripheral blood. The receptors derive from a man under 40 with active or convalescent COVID-19.

The chain has TRBV7-2 and TRBJ1-5; maybe TRBD1 (6 bases). V dropped 5 bases and J dropped 6 bases, with 11 bases sitting between them. CDR1 and CDR2 from the germline V gene are SGHTA and FQGNSA. The CDR3 is made up of 13 amino acids. The CDR3, as DNA: TGTGCCAGCAGCCCAGGGGTGACTCAGCCCCAGCATTTT. This gives the protein CASSPGVTQPQHF.

This chain uses TRBV7-9 with TRBJ2-7, with D perhaps matching TRBD2 (5 bases). Germline values: CDR1 SEHNR, CDR2 FQNEAQ (reference sequence). V lost 2 bases, J lost 2 bases, and 7 bases lay in between. The CDR3 has 13 residues. The CDR3 DNA reads as TGTGCCAGCAGCTTAAACGGGGCCTACGAGCAGTACTTC. Translated, it gives CASSLNGAYEQYF.

The genes are TRBV6-5 and TRBJ1-2; D is ambiguous. Looked up from germline, CDR1 is MNHEY and CDR2 is SVGAGI. CDR3 length equals 15 residues. The V end lost 4 bases, the J end lost 6 bases, and 18 bases lay between the germline ends. CDR3 sequence (DNA): TGTGCCAGCAGTTCTACCGGGATACCTCTAGATGGCTACACCTTC. Translating it yields CASSSTGIPLDGYTF.

The chain joins TRBV30 to TRBJ1-1; tentative D call: TRBD1 (5 bases). The V end lost 0 bases, the J end lost 11 bases, and 16 bases lay between the germline ends. Germline CDR1 GTSNPN, CDR2 SVGIG (reference sequence). The CDR3 runs 13 residues. The CDR3 DNA reads TGTGCCTGGAGTGTGGCAGGGAAGGTCAAGGCTTTCTTT. It codes for CAWSVAGKVKAFF.

The V call is TRBV12-3 or TRBV12-4, the J call TRBJ1-1, with 7 nucleotides matching TRBD1. The CDR3 spans 11 residues. V was pared by 5 bases and J by 11 bases, with 5 bases of the junction left unmatched. In DNA form, the CDR3 reads TGTGCCAGCAGTCGGGGGACAGTGGCTTTCTTT. It specifies CASSRGTVAFF.

The chain couples TRBV6-2 or TRBV6-3 to TRBJ1-1; D possibly corresponds to TRBD1 (6 bases). The germline CDR1 and CDR2 sequences are MNHEY and SVGEGT. This CDR3 comprises 14 residues. Deletions cut 5 bases from V and 4 bases from J, with 14 bases between. The CDR3 DNA sequence: TGTGCCAGCAGTCGTGGGGGGGGGCCCACTGAAGCTTTCTTT. Translating gives CASSRGGGPTEAFF.

CDR3 in DNA: TGTGCCAGTAGTTCGCCAGGGGGTTATCAGCCCCAGCATTTT. It encodes CASSSPGGYQPQHF. The gene calls are TRBV19 and TRBJ1-5, with 7 bases identical to TRBD1. Germline values: CDR1 LNHDA, CDR2 SQIVND (reference sequence). The CDR3 contains 14 residues. The J segment lost 5 bases and the V segment lost 5 bases, leaving 6 bases of the junction unmatched.